This T cell receptor (beta chain) was sequenced for a study of PD-1 blockade in classical Hodgkin lymphoma. Study-level results: Diversity similar to that of newly diagnosed patients was seen at baseline in complete responders.

The table came from immunoSEQ multiplex PCR; TCRdb's copy has only in-frame clones and leaves some out. The sample carries 30,000 to 40,000 clones, roughly four fifths recorded once. This clone showed up just a few times. Its antigen is not identified. With no exception, relapse followed autologous stem cell transplantation in all patients, and brentuximab vedotin exposure varied. In germline, CDR1 is SGHRS, CDR2 YFSETQ. CDR3 length equals 13 residues. V shed 0 bases and J shed 1 base, with 4 bases lying between them. The material was peripheral blood mononuclear cells (PBMCs), obtained at baseline. The rearrangement uses TRBV5-1 and TRBJ1-1; unclear D gene. This clonotype originated in a human donor with classical Hodgkin lymphoma. Here the CDR3 reads CASSLGENTEAFF. Written as DNA, the CDR3 is TGCGCCAGCAGCTTGGGAGAGAACACTGAAGCTTTCTTT.